Detailed here is one T cell receptor beta chain. The antigen is unknown. Possible read error: a much larger clone is one base away. This CDR3 fails to terminate in the conserved phenylalanine or tryptophan, so it likely reflects a read error. Treg sorting used a CD4+CD25+CD127-/low gate. V gave up 1 base and J gave up 3 bases; unmatched junction bases: 1. The CDR3 contains 14 residues. The germline V gene has CDR1 SGHRS and CDR2 YFSETQ. After constant-region reverse-primer amplification, full-length variable regions underwent semi-nested PCR with Nested Universal Primer A. MiXCR was run by TCRdb on the 5' RACE reads, yielding one entry per CDR3 protein. The sample includes about 59,000 distinct CDR3 sequences, around 21% of them seen just once. The study's findings and limits: Greatest tumor Treg TCR overlap was with tumor naive CD4+ cells. Tumor memory CD4+ T cell TCR gene usage clustered with blood and lymph node memory CD4+ cells and lymph node naive CD4+ cells. The larger-cohort validation was restricted to a single TCR beta V-J rearrangement rather than whole repertoires.

The clonotype was recovered from a female donor with breast cancer. The chain joins TRBV5-1 to TRBJ2-7; 10 bases fit TRBD2. Sequencing was performed on tumor-infiltrating Tregs sorted from the breast tumor. The CDR3 DNA follows: TGCGCCAGCAGCTTGCAGCGGGGGGGCTACGAGCAGTACCTC. Its protein product is CASSLQRGGYEQYL.